Below are 25 T cell receptor beta chains sequenced from a single sample in a study of T-cell memory formation after mild COVID-19. TCRdb re-called the 5' RACE reads through MiXCR, storing one row per CDR3 protein. Here the sample spans hundreds of thousands of distinct CDR3 sequences, about 16% being singletons. Sequenced: PBMCs or a T cell subset sorted from them (not recorded which). These receptor sequences come from a man aged 18 to 29 who had mild COVID-19 (a few samples of this study predate the infection). Cell type and time point are not known.

This clonotype came up a few times. V is TRBV12-3 or TRBV12-4 and J is TRBJ1-2, with 7 bases aligning to TRBD1. The CDR3 totals 14 residues. V shed 5 bases and J 10 bases; nucleotides not matched to a gene: 13. Here the CDR3 reads CASSRPGTVDDYTF. The CDR3 nucleotides read TGTGCCAGCAGTCGGCCCGGGACAGTCGACGACTACACCTTC.

The chain has TRBV27 and TRBJ1-1; D is perhaps TRBD1 (5 bases). With 5 bases removed from V and 7 bases from J, the gap between germline ends came to 17 bases. Germline CDR1 reads MNHEY; CDR2 reads SMNVEV (reference sequence). CDR3 size: 14 residues. The chain's CDR3 is CASSPLQGGVEAFF. CDR3 sequence (DNA): TGTGCCAGCAGTCCCCTGCAGGGAGGGGTTGAAGCTTTCTTT.

In its sample, this clonotype was seen many times. CDR3 region: CASSLLNTEAFF. Written as DNA, the CDR3 is TGTGCCAGCAGCTTACTGAACACTGAAGCTTTCTTT. This chain connects TRBV12-3 or TRBV12-4 to TRBJ1-1; no reliable D call. The CDR3 runs to 12 residues. V dropped 6 bases and J dropped 0 bases, with 5 bases sitting between them.

CDR3 sequence: CASSLRTGSNTEAFF. The CDR3 nucleotides read TGCGCCAGCAGCTTGCGTACGGGCTCGAACACTGAAGCTTTCTTT. V and J are TRBV5-1 and TRBJ1-1; D is undetermined. The CDR3 length is 15 residues. V shed 1 base and J shed 1 base, with 11 bases lying between them. Germline assignment: CDR1 SGHRS and CDR2 YFSETQ.

This clonotype was seen a handful of times. The gene calls are TRBV20-1 and TRBJ2-5, with D possibly matching TRBD2 (7 bases). Trimming took off 6 bases at V and 2 bases at J, with 19 bases between the two ends. The CDR3 sequence is 15 residues long. CDR1 DFQATT and CDR2 SNEGSKA come from the germline V gene (reference sequence). CDR3 sequence: CSATPPRGAQETQYF. The CDR3 coding sequence is TGCAGTGCGACACCTCCCCGGGGGGCACAAGAGACCCAGTACTTC.

The rearrangement links TRBV18 to TRBJ1-4; no clear D. The CDR3 runs 13 residues. Looked up from germline, CDR1 is KGHSH and CDR2 is LQKENI. Trimming shortened V by 2 bases and J by 5 bases, and 6 bases separated the two germline ends. The chain's CDR3 is CASSPGLNEKLFF. In DNA, the CDR3 is TGTGCCAGCTCACCAGGGCTCAATGAAAAACTGTTTTTT.

This clonotype was picked up a small number of times. The chain is built from TRBV2 and TRBJ1-1, with D perhaps TRBD1 (6 bases). Trimming stripped 6 bases from V and 5 bases from J, with 13 bases between. The CDR3 runs to 13 residues. CDR1 is SNHLY and CDR2 is FYNNEI in the germline V gene. The CDR3 nucleotides read TGTGCCAGCAGCAGGGGAGTAAGAACTGAAGCTTTCTTT. Encoded protein: CASSRGVRTEAFF.

This rearrangement joins TRBV18 to TRBJ2-7; possible D gene TRBD1, 7 bases. Trimming took 5 bases from V and 1 from J, leaving 12 bases between them. This CDR3 region has 14 residues. CDR1 and CDR2 (germline): KGHSH, LQKENI. The CDR3 nucleotides are TGTGCCAGCTCAGCGACAGGGACTTCCTACGAGCAGTACTTC. Protein: CASSATGTSYEQYF.

V and J are TRBV6-5 and TRBJ2-2; D not resolved. CDR1 is MNHEY and CDR2 is SVGAGI in the germline V gene. This CDR3 has 15 amino acids. V lost 0 bases and J 6 bases, leaving 11 bases between the germline ends. The DNA for the CDR3 is TGTGCCAGCAGTTACTCGGCTGACGGTGCCGGGGAGCTGTTTTTT. Translated, it gives CASSYSADGAGELFF.

This clonotype was seen many times. At one of its ends the junction is not consistent with the germline gene, which may arise from a read error. This chain joins TRBV7-2 and TRBJ1-3; perhaps TRBD1 as D (5 bases). This CDR3 region has 13 residues. Germline V gene data show CDR1 as SGHTA and CDR2 as FQGNSA. CDR3 bases: TGTGCCAGCAGGCCAAATACCGCGGGACTAACCAATTTT. It encodes CASRPNTAGLTNF.

This clonotype has ten or more counts. The chain links TRBV5-1 to TRBJ2-7; a possible D gene is TRBD1 (6 bases). Germline V gene data show CDR1 as SGHRS and CDR2 as YFSETQ. This CDR3 contains 15 residues. Trimming cost V 0 bases and J 1 base, with 11 bases left between them. CDR3 amino acids: CASSLAATGSYEQYF. Written as DNA, the CDR3 is TGCGCCAGCAGCTTGGCCGCGACAGGATCCTACGAGCAGTACTTC.

This clonotype was observed a handful of times. The chain uses TRBV4-1 and TRBJ1-3; a possible D gene is TRBD1 (6 bases). The V and J ends lost 5 bases and 2 bases respectively, with 16 bases between them. The CDR3 sequence is 16 residues long. In germline, CDR1 is MGHRA, CDR2 YSYEKL. The CDR3 sequence: CASSGRTASTGNTIYF. The CDR3 DNA follows: TGCGCCAGCAGCGGGCGGACAGCTTCAACTGGAAACACCATATATTTT.

The sample holds a few counts of this clonotype. This rearrangement joins TRBV2 to TRBJ2-3; D is possibly TRBD2 (6 bases). The V gene's germline CDR1 is SNHLY and CDR2 FYNNEI. This CDR3 has 15 residues. The ends were cut back, 7 bases at V and 2 bases at J, with 16 bases in the middle. CDR3 protein: CASNRRGANTDTQYF. The CDR3, as DNA: TGTGCCAGCAACCGTCGCGGGGCCAACACAGATACGCAGTATTTT.

This rearrangement joins TRBV12-5 to TRBJ2-3, with D perhaps matching TRBD2 (6 bases). CDR1 and CDR2 from the germline V gene are LGHNT and FRNRAP. V was pared by 4 bases and J by 4 bases, with 9 bases between. The CDR3 covers 13 residues. The CDR3 loop reads CASGYTGADTQYF. The CDR3 nucleotides are TGTGCTAGTGGTTACACGGGGGCAGATACGCAGTATTTT.

This clonotype showed up many times. The CDR3 spells CASSFSVNEQFF. DNA for the CDR3: TGTGCCAGCAGCTTCTCAGTTAATGAGCAGTTCTTC. The chain uses TRBV7-2 and TRBJ2-1; D remains unclear. Germline V CDR1 and CDR2: SGHTA, FQGNSA. The CDR3 sequence is 12 residues long. V dropped 3 bases and J dropped 7 bases, with 7 bases sitting between them.

This clonotype was seen only a few times. The chain has TRBV5-1 and TRBJ2-3; D is undetermined. CDR3 length: 16 amino acids. V lost 3 bases to trimming and J lost 2 bases, with 16 bases between them. Looked up from germline, CDR1 is SGHRS and CDR2 is YFSETQ. The CDR3, as DNA: TGCGCCAGCAGCTCTGGTGCGCAGTCGATCACAGATACGCAGTATTTT. As protein: CASSSGAQSITDTQYF. Based on the CDR3 plus reference TRBV5-1 and TRBJ2-3, the full variable domain is KAGVTQTPRYLIKTRGQQVTLSCSPISGHRSVSWYQQTPGQGLQFLFEYFSETQRNKGNFPGRFSGRQFSNSRSEMNVSTLELGDSALYLCASSSGAQSITDTQYFGPGTRLTVL.

The chain is built from TRBV20-1 and TRBJ2-1, with 12 bases that match TRBD2. J was trimmed by 7 bases and V by 6 bases; bases with no gene match: 13. This CDR3 is 16 amino acids long. Germline V lookup: CDR1 DFQATT, CDR2 SNEGSKA (reference sequence). CDR3 in amino acids: CSATPVTSGGTNEQFF. The CDR3 DNA reads TGCAGTGCCACCCCCGTTACTAGCGGGGGGACAAATGAGCAGTTCTTC.

This clonotype was detected only a few times. The chain combines TRBV5-1 with TRBJ2-5; D possibly corresponds to TRBD1 (5 bases). The CDR3 spans 14 residues. Germline CDR1 is SGHRS and CDR2 is YFSETQ. V dropped 2 bases and J dropped 1 base, with 9 bases sitting between them. The CDR3 region is CASSFPGPQETQYF. In DNA form, the CDR3 reads TGCGCCAGCAGCTTCCCAGGGCCCCAAGAGACCCAGTACTTC.

The J gene is TRBJ1-5, the V gene TRBV5-1; unclear D gene. The ends were cut back, 4 bases at V and 1 base at J, with 12 bases in the middle. Germline CDR1 reads SGHRS; CDR2 reads YFSETQ. The CDR3 totals 15 residues. CDR3 nucleotide sequence: TGCGCCAGCAGCCCGGATGATACAAGCAATCAGCCCCAGCATTTT. Amino acid sequence: CASSPDDTSNQPQHF.

This clonotype was recorded a few times. The V and J genes are TRBV6-2 or TRBV6-3 and TRBJ2-1, with a tentative D call TRBD2 (6 bases). Trimming pared 6 bases from V and 6 bases from J, leaving 24 bases between. The germline gives CDR1 MNHEY, CDR2 SVGEGT. The CDR3 extends over 17 amino acids. DNA of the CDR3: TGTGCCAGCAGACGACGGGACTCTCGACGAGGTGGCAATGAGCAGTTCTTC. The encoded protein is CASRRRDSRRGGNEQFF.

This clonotype was observed a handful of times. V is TRBV20-1 and J is TRBJ2-7; no reliable D call. Germline V gives CDR1 DFQATT, CDR2 SNEGSKA (reference sequence). This CDR3 has 11 amino acids. V was clipped by 3 bases and J by 1 base, with 4 bases between them. The DNA of the CDR3 is TGCAGTGCTAGTTCTTCCTACGAGCAGTACGTC. This translates into CSASSSYEQYV.

The chain recombines TRBV4-3 with TRBJ1-4; D is undetermined. V lost 1 base and J lost 4, with 7 bases in between. Per germline, CDR1 LGHNA and CDR2 YSLEER. This CDR3 contains 14 residues. This chain's CDR3 is CASSQVPGNEKLFF. CDR3 nucleotides: TGCGCCAGCAGCCAAGTTCCGGGTAATGAAAAACTGTTTTTT.

This clonotype was seen just once. The chain is built from TRBV7-9 and TRBJ1-2; TRBD1 aligns across 7 bases. The CDR3 loop spans 15 amino acids. Germline CDR1 reads SEHNR; CDR2 reads FQNEAQ (reference sequence). V trimming: 2 bases; J trimming: 2 bases; junction bases outside the gene matches: 5. The CDR3 DNA sequence: TGTGCCAGCAGCTTATGGGAGACAGGGAACTATGGCTACACCTTC. It specifies CASSLWETGNYGYTF.

The V gene is TRBV30, the J gene TRBJ2-3, with D possibly being TRBD1 or TRBD2 (5 bases each). Trimming cost V 5 bases and J 6 bases, with 9 bases left between them. CDR1 is GTSNPN, CDR2 SVGIG, per germline (reference sequence). This CDR3 comprises 11 residues. CDR3 nucleotide sequence: TGTGCCTGGGGGGCGGGCGATACGCAGTATTTT. This sequence encodes CAWGAGDTQYF.

This clonotype was observed at least ten times. V and J are TRBV7-3 and TRBJ2-1; 8 nucleotides line up with TRBD2. V dropped 3 bases and J dropped 3; count of bases not matched to a gene: 1. From germline, CDR1 is SGHTA and CDR2 FQGTGA. This CDR3 spans 14 amino acids. CDR3 DNA: TGTGCCAGCAGCTTTAGCGGGGACTACAATGAGCAGTTCTTC. As protein: CASSFSGDYNEQFF. Based on the CDR3 plus reference TRBV7-3 and TRBJ2-1, the full variable domain is GAGVSQTPSNKVTEKGKYVELRCDPISGHTALYWYRQSLGQGPEFLIYFQGTGAADDSGLPNDRFFAVRPEGSVSTLKIQRTERGDSAVYLCASSFSGDYNEQFFGPGTRLTVL.